This note documents a single T cell receptor (beta chain) sequence. What it binds is not known. The ends were cut back, 5 bases at V and 0 bases at J, with 11 bases in the middle. The CDR3 is 15 residues long. Germline CDR1 SGHDN, CDR2 FVKESK. This sample was taken from a study of cytomegalovirus exposure and HLA in healthy donors. Overall study findings and caveats: Excluded were some V segments that proved indistinguishable, including TRBV6-2 and TRBV6-3.

The PCR used 60 Vbeta and 13 Jbeta primers. Assay used: immunoSEQ multiplex PCR; TCRdb lists only in-frame clones, some missing. The sample records about 90,000 clones, approximately 84% being singletons. This receptor was taken from a man in his late teens or twenties in good health and CMV-seronegative. The rearrangement joins TRBV14 to TRBJ2-1; D is unresolved. The sequencing sample was made of PBMCs. The CDR3 coding sequence is TGTGCCAGCAGCACTCGGAGTAGCTCCTACAATGAGCAGTTCTTC. This encodes CASSTRSSSYNEQFF.